This T cell receptor (beta chain) was profiled in a study of glioma-infiltrating T cells after dendritic cell vaccination. Study-level results: Few patients contributed both blood and tumor specimens.

Libraries were prepared by immunoSEQ multiplex PCR; TCRdb keeps only in-frame clonotypes and omits some of them. The sample has over 55,000 clones, 81% seen once. On this clone itself: Its cognate antigen is unknown.

This TCR was recovered from a human donor with glioblastoma. The material sequenced was blood, taken before dendritic cell vaccination.

CDR3 protein: CASSRTGEDTQYF. DNA of the CDR3: TGTGCCAGCAGTCGGACAGGAGAAGATACGCAGTATTTT. The chain employs TRBV6-6 and TRBJ2-3; TRBD1 agrees at 7 bases. The CDR3 is 13 amino acids. Germline loops: CDR1 MNHNY, CDR2 SVGAGI (reference sequence). Trimming removed 5 bases from V and 5 bases from J; junction bases left unmatched: 4.